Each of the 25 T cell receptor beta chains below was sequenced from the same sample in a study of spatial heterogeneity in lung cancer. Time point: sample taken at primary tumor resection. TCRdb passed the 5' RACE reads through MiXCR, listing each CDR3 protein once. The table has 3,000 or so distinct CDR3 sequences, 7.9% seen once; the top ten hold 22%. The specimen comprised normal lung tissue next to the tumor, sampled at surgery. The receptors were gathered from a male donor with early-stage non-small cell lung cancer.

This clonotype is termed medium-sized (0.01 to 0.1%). The CDR3 DNA sequence: TGTGCCAGCAGACCCCCGACTAGCGGGCCACTCCGCGGCGAGCAGTACTTC. This codes for CASRPPTSGPLRGEQYF. The rearrangement links TRBV6-2 or TRBV6-3 to TRBJ2-7; 10 bases match TRBD2. V was pared by 6 bases and J by 6 bases, with 17 bases of the junction left unmatched. The CDR3 is made up of 17 amino acids. CDR1 MNHEY and CDR2 SVGEGT come from the germline V gene.

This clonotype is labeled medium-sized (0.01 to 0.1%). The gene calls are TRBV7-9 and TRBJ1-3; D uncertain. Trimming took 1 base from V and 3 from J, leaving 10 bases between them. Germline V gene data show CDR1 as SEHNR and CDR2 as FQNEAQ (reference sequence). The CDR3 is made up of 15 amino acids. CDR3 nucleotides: TGTGCCAGCAGCTTAGTGTCCGGGATTGGAAACACCATATATTTT. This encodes CASSLVSGIGNTIYF.

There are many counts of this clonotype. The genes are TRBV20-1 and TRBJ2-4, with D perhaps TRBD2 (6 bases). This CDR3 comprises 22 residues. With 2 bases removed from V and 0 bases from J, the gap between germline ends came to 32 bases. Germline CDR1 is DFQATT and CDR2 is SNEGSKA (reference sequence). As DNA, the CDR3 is TGCAGTGCTAGAACCCGCCGCTGGGGGGACCCGCAATCAGACTCAGCCAAAAACATTCAGTACTTC. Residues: CSARTRRWGDPQSDSAKNIQYF.

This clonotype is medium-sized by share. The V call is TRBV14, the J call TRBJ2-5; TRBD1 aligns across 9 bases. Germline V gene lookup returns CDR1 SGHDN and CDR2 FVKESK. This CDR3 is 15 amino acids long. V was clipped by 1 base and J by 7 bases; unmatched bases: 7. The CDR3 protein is CASSQGTGATGTQYF. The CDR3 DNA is TGTGCCAGCAGCCAAGGGACAGGGGCCACCGGGACCCAGTACTTC.

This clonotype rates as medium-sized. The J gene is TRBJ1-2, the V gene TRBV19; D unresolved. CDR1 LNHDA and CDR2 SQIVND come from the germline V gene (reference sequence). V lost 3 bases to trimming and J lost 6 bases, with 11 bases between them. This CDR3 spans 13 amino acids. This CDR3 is CASSMRTVDGYTF. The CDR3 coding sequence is TGTGCCAGTAGTATGCGGACGGTGGATGGCTACACCTTC.

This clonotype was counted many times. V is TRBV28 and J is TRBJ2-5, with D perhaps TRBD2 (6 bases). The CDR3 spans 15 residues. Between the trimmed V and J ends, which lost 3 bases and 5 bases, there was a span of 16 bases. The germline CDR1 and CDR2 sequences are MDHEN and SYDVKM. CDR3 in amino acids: CASSFERREWETQYF. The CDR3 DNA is TGTGCCAGCAGTTTTGAGAGGAGGGAATGGGAGACCCAGTACTTC.

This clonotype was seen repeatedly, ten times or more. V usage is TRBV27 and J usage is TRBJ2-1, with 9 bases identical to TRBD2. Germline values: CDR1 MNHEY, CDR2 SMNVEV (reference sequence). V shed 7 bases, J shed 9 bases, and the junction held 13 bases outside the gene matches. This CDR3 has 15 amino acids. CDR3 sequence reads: CASNPQGPGLAEQFF. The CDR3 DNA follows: TGTGCCAGCAACCCACAGGGCCCGGGACTAGCTGAGCAGTTCTTC.

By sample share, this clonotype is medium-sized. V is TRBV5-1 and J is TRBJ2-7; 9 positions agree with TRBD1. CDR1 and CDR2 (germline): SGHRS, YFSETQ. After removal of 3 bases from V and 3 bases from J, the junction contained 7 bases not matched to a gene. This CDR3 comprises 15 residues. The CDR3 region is CASSWGTGNVYEQYF. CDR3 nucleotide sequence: TGCGCCAGCAGCTGGGGGACAGGGAACGTCTACGAGCAGTACTTC.

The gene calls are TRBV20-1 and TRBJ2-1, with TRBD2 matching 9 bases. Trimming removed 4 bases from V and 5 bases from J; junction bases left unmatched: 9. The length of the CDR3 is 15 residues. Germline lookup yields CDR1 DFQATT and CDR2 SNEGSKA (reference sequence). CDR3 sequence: CSAKGKREAHNEQFF. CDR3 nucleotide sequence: TGCAGTGCTAAAGGCAAGCGGGAGGCGCACAATGAGCAGTTCTTC.

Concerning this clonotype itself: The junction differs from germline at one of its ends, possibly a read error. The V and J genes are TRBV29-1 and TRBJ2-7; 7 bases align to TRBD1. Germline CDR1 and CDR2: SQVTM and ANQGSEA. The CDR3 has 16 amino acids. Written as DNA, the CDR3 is TGCAGCGTTGAAACCCCGCCGGGGACAGTCTCCCACGAGCAGTACTTC. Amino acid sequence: CSVETPPGTVSHEQYF.

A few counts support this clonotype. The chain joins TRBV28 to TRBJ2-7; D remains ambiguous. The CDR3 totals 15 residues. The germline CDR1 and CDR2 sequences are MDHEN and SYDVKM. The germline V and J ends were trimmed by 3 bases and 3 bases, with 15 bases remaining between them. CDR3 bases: TGTGCCAGCAGTTTGCCCACAAATATGGGCTACGAGCAGTACTTC. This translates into CASSLPTNMGYEQYF.

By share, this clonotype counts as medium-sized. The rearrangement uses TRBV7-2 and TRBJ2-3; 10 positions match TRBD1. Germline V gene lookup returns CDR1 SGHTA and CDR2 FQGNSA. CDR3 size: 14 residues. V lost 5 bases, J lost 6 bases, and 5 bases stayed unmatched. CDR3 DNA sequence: TGTGCCAGCAGCCCGGGACAGGGGACGGATACGCAGTATTTT. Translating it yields CASSPGQGTDTQYF.

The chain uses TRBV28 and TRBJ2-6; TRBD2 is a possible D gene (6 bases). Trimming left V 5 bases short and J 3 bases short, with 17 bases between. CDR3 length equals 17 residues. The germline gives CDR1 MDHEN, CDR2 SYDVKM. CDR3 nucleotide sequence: TGTGCCAGCAGTCCGGGACTCCCGGGCGTTGGGGCCAACGTCCTGACTTTC. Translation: CASSPGLPGVGANVLTF.

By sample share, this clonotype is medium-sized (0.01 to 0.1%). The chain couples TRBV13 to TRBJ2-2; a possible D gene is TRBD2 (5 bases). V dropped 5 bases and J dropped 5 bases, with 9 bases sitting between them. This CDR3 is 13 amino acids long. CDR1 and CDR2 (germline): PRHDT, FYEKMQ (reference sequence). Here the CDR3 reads CASSPAETGELFF. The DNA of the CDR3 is TGTGCCAGCAGCCCAGCGGAGACCGGGGAGCTGTTTTTT.

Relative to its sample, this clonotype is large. Here the CDR3 DNA reads TGCGCCAGCAGCTGGGACAAATCCTACGAGCAGTACTTC. This gives the protein CASSWDKSYEQYF. The chain couples TRBV5-1 to TRBJ2-7, with TRBD1 as a possible D gene (6 bases). Germline V CDR1 and CDR2: SGHRS, YFSETQ. V was clipped by 3 bases and J by 1 base, with 8 bases between them. The CDR3 runs to 13 residues.

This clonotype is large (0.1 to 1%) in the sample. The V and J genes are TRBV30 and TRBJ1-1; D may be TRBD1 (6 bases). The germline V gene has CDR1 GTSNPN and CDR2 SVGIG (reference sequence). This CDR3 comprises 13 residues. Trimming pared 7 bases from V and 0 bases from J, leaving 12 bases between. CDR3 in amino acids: CASLQGLNTEAFF. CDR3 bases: TGTGCCTCGTTACAGGGACTGAACACTGAAGCTTTCTTT.

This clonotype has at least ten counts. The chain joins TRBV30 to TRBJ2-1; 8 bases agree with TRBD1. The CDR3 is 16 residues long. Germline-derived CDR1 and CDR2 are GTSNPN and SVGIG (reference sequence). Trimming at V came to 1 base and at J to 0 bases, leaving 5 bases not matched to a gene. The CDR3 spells CAWSGGDRSSYNEQFF. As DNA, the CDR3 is TGTGCCTGGAGTGGGGGGGACAGGAGCTCCTACAATGAGCAGTTCTTC.

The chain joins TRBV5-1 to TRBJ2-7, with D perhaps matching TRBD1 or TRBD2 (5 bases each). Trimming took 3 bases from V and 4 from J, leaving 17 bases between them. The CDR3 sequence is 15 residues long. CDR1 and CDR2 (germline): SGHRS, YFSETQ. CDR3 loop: CASSSSVGGDYEQYF. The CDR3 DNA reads TGCGCCAGCAGCTCCTCGGTTGGGGGTGATTACGAGCAGTACTTC.

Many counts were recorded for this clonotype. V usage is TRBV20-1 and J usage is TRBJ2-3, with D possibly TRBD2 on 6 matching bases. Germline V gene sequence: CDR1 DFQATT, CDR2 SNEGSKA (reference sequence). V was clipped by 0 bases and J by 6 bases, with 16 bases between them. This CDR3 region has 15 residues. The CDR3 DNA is TGCAGTGCTAGAGACACCGGGACTTCCTTCGATACGCAGTATTTT. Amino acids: CSARDTGTSFDTQYF.

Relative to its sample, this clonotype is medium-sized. CDR3 bases: TGTGCCAGCAGTGCGGAGGCGGGAGCCGAAGAGACCCAGTACTTC. Amino acid sequence: CASSAEAGAEETQYF. V is TRBV12-3 or TRBV12-4 and J is TRBJ2-5; 7 bases match TRBD2. V gave up 5 bases and J gave up 3 bases; unmatched junction bases: 9. The length of the CDR3 is 15 residues.

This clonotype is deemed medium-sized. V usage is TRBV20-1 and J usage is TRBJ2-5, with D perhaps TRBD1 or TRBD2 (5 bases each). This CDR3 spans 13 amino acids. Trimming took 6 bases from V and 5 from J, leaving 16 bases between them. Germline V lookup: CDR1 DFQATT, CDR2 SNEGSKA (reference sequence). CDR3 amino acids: CSARDPDRETQYF. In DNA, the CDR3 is TGCAGTGCCCGGGACCCCGATAGGGAGACCCAGTACTTC.

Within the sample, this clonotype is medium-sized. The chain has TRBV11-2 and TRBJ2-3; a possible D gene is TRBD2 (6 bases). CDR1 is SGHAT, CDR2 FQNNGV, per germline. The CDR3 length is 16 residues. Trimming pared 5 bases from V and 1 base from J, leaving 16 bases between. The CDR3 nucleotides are TGTGCCAGCAGCCCCGCAACGGGGGTGGGCACAGATACGCAGTATTTT. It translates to CASSPATGVGTDTQYF. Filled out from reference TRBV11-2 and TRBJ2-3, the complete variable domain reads EAGVAQSPRYKIIEKRQSVAFWCNPISGHATLYWYQQILGQGPKLLIQFQNNGVVDDSQLPKDRFSAERLKGVDSTLKIQPAKLEDSAVYLCASSPATGVGTDTQYFGPGTRLTVL.

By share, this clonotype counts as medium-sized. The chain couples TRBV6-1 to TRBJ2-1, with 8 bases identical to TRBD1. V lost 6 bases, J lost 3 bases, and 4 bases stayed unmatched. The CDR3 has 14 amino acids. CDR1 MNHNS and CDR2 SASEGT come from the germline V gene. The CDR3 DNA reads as TGTGCCAGCAGCCCAGGGGGCAACTACAATGAGCAGTTCTTC. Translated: CASSPGGNYNEQFF.

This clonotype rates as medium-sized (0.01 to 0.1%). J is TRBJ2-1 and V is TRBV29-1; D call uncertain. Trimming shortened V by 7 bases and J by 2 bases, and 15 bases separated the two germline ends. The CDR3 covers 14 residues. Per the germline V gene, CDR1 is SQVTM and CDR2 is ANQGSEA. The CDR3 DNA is TGCAGCGCTTTGATAGGTGCAGCCTACAATGAGCAGTTCTTC. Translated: CSALIGAAYNEQFF.

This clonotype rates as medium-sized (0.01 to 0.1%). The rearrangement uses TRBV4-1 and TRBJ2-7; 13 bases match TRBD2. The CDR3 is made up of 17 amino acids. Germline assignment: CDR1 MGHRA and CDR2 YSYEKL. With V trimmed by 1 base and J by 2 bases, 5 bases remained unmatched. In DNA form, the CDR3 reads TGCGCCAGCAGCCAAGGACTAGCGGGAGGCCCCCCCTACGAGCAGTACTTC. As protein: CASSQGLAGGPPYEQYF.